The T cell receptor (beta chain) described here comes from a study of blood T cells in healthy people across ages. Study-level background: Researchers report that template switching captured about one barcoded beta molecule per two T cells.

About this clonotype: Its antigen is undetermined.

Study results and caveats: Higher diversity and more naive CD4+ cells were features of long-lived donors, compared to aged donors.

A J-beta primer mix and a sample-barcoded 5' primer were used in a second PCR of roughly 6 to 11 cycles. Each CDR3 protein gets one entry after TCRdb re-called the 5' RACE reads with MiXCR. The sample lists 800,000 to 950,000 distinct CDR3 sequences, roughly 48% occurring once. The sample consisted of blood. This receptor was obtained from a man aged 30-40 years in good health.

DNA for the CDR3: TGTGCCAGCAGCCACCGACAGGCCCAAGACAATGAGCAGTTCTTC. Its protein is CASSHRQAQDNEQFF. This chain uses TRBV3-1 with TRBJ2-1; D might be TRBD1 (6 bases). CDR3 length: 15 residues. CDR1 and CDR2 from the germline V gene are LGHDT and YNNKEL (reference sequence). Trimming removed 3 bases at V and 5 bases at J, with 14 bases between.